A single sample gave rise to the 9 T cell receptor beta chains below, sequenced in a study of blood T cell repertoires in COVID-19. Libraries were prepared by immunoSEQ multiplex PCR; TCRdb keeps only in-frame clonotypes and omits some of them. The repertoire includes roughly 260,000 clones, 86% of them detected once, and around 10% sits in the top ten. The sample comprised peripheral blood. These receptors were taken from a man aged 40-49 years who had recovered from COVID-19.

This clone came up once. The chain employs TRBV13 and TRBJ1-1, with unresolved D. This CDR3 comprises 14 residues. Germline CDR1 PRHDT, CDR2 FYEKMQ (reference sequence). V was cut by 0 bases and J by 1 base, with 6 bases left in between. CDR3 sequence reads: CASSLGPENTEAFF. CDR3 DNA: TGTGCCAGCAGCTTAGGGCCAGAGAACACTGAAGCTTTCTTT.

The chain couples TRBV7-8 to TRBJ2-7; D remains unclear. Trimming took off 1 base at V and 0 bases at J, with 7 bases between the two ends. This CDR3 spans 14 amino acids. Germline assignment: CDR1 SGHVS and CDR2 FQNEAQ. The CDR3 region is CASSLGRSSYEQYF. CDR3 in DNA: TGTGCCAGCAGCTTAGGCAGAAGCTCCTACGAGCAGTACTTC.

The chain recombines TRBV6-4 with TRBJ1-1, with unresolved D. The V end lost 0 bases, the J end lost 0 bases, and 5 bases lay between the germline ends. Germline V gene data show CDR1 as MRHNA and CDR2 as SNTAGT. The CDR3 extends over 14 amino acids. The CDR3 nucleotides read TGTGCCAGCAGTGACTCTAGTTTGAACACTGAAGCTTTCTTT. This encodes CASSDSSLNTEAFF.

The chain joins TRBV5-1 to TRBJ2-7; 8 bases agree with TRBD2. V dropped 7 bases and J dropped 2; count of bases not matched to a gene: 8. Germline loops: CDR1 SGHRS, CDR2 YFSETQ. The CDR3 totals 14 residues. The CDR3 region has the DNA TGCGCCAGCTCCCGGGAGGGCGGGACCTACGAGCAGTACTTC. Translated, it gives CASSREGGTYEQYF. Complete variable domain (other parts from reference TRBV5-1 and TRBJ2-7): KAGVTQTPRYLIKTRGQQVTLSCSPISGHRSVSWYQQTPGQGLQFLFEYFSETQRNKGNFPGRFSGRQFSNSRSEMNVSTLELGDSALYLCASSREGGTYEQYFGPGTRLTVT.

This chain connects TRBV19 to TRBJ2-3; 9 positions agree with TRBD2. Germline lookup yields CDR1 LNHDA and CDR2 SQIVND (reference sequence). V trimming: 8 bases; J trimming: 0 bases; junction bases outside the gene matches: 6. This CDR3 has 15 amino acids. The CDR3 spells CASQISGSSTDTQYF. In DNA, the CDR3 is TGTGCCAGTCAAATTAGCGGGAGTAGCACAGATACGCAGTATTTT.

The chain recombines TRBV5-8 with TRBJ2-1; 15 nucleotides agree with TRBD2. CDR3 length equals 16 residues. Germline V gene sequence: CDR1 SGHTS, CDR2 YDEGEE. V lost 3 bases and J lost 4; bases outside the gene matches: 2. CDR3 region: CASSSGLAGGYNEQFF. The DNA of the CDR3 is TGTGCCAGCAGCTCGGGACTAGCGGGAGGATACAATGAGCAGTTCTTC.

The chain recombines TRBV21-1 with TRBJ2-1; no check of the table's D call, TRBD2, against the DNA was made. TRBV21-1 is a listed pseudogene. The CDR3 is made up of 15 amino acids. CDR3 region: CASRALAAHVDEQFF. The CDR3 DNA follows: TGTGCCAGCAGAGCGCTAGCGGCGCACGTGGATGAGCAGTTCTTC.

The count of this clone is one. The genes are TRBV7-2 and TRBJ2-5; D gene unclear. V dropped 1 base and J dropped 4 bases, with 13 bases sitting between them. Germline-derived CDR1 and CDR2 are SGHTA and FQGNSA. The CDR3 has 15 residues. CDR3 DNA sequence: TGTGCCAGCAGCTTAGGGGCATGGGTTTTAGAGACCCAGTACTTC. Translated: CASSLGAWVLETQYF.

The chain has TRBV5-5 and TRBJ1-4; possibly TRBD1 for D (5 bases). The germline V and J ends were trimmed by 2 bases and 0 bases, with 8 bases remaining between them. Germline values: CDR1 SGHKS, CDR2 YYEKEE (reference sequence). The CDR3 sequence is 15 residues long. The CDR3 bases are TGTGCCAGCAGCTTAAGGGGATCAACTAATGAAAAACTGTTTTTT. Translating it yields CASSLRGSTNEKLFF.